A single T cell receptor beta chain is shown here with its context. The antigen remains unidentified. The data were taken from a study of T cell repertoires in cytomegalovirus infection. The wider study: Public signatures in TCR beta pointed to CMV infection and matching HLA type. Study-wide results and limits: Identification of carriers of CMV plus the relevant HLA was achieved through cumulative public TCR beta family frequency.

The length of the CDR3 is 14 residues. The germline V gene has CDR1 MNHNS and CDR2 SASEGT. Trimming pared 7 bases from V and 0 bases from J, leaving 11 bases between. Using its own MiXCR run on the reads, TCRdb lists one record per CDR3 protein. This sample yields about 700,000 distinct CDR3 sequences, of which roughly 33% are seen a single time; approximately 18% belongs to the top ten. The rearrangement joins TRBV6-1 to TRBJ2-3; D remains ambiguous. This TCR derives from a human donor in good health (CMV status not recorded). Some clones in this sample may be carry-over from other donors' samples. Sequencing was performed on cultured PBMCs, taken from culture after CMV antigen stimulation. As DNA, the CDR3 is TGTGCCAGCAATCCCAGCTCTAGCACAGATACGCAGTATTTT. As protein: CASNPSSSTDTQYF.